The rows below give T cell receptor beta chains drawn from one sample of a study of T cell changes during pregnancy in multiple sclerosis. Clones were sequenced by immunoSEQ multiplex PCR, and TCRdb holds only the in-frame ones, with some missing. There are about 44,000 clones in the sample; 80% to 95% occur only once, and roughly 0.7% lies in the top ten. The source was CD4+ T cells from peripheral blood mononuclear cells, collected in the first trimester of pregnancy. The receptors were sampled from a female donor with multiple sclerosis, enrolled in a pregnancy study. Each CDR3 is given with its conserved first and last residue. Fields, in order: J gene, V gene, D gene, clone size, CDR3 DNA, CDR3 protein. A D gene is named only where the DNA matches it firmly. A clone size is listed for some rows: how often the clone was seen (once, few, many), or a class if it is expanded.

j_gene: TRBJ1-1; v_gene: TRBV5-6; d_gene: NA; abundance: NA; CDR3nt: TGTGCCAGCAGCCTAGGACTTTGGAACACTGAAGCTTTCTTT; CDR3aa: CASSLGLWNTEAFF
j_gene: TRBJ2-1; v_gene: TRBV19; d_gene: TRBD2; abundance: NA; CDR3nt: TGTGCCAGTAGTCTACTAGCGGGAGGGCACAATGAGCAGTTCTTC; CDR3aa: CASSLLAGGHNEQFF
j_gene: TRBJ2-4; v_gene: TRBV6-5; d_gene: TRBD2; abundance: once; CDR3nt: TGTGCCAGCTACCAAGGCGGGAGATCGAGTATCCGGTACTTC; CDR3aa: CASYQGGRSSIRYF
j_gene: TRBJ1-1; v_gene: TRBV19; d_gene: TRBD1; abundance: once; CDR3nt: TGTGCCAGTAGCCGACAGGGTGGAGGCGCTTTCTTT; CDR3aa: CASSRQGGGAFF
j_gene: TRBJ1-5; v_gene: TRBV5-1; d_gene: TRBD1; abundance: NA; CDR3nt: TGCGCCAGCAGCTTGGACGGGACAGGGTATCAGCCCCAGCATTTT; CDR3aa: CASSLDGTGYQPQHF
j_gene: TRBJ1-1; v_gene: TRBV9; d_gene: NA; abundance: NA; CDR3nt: TGTGCCAGCAGCACCGGACCAGGGGAAGGTGAAGCTTTCTTT; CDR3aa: CASSTGPGEGEAFF
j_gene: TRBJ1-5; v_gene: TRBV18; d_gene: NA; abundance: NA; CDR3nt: TGTGCCAGCTCACCTTCAGGGGTGAAACAGCCCCAGCATTTT; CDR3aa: CASSPSGVKQPQHF
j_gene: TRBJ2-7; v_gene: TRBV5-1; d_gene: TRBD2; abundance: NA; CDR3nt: TGCGCCAGCAGCTTGGAAATCGGCGGGAGGGCCGGTGGATACGAGCAGTACTTC; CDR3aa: CASSLEIGGRAGGYEQYF
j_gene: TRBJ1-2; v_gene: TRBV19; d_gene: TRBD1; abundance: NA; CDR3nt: TGTGCCAGTAGCCAGACAGGGGGTTATGGCTACACCTTC; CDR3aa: CASSQTGGYGYTF
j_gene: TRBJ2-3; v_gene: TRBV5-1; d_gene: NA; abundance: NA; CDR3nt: TGCGCCAGCAGCTTGGCCAGGGCAGATACGCAGTATTTT; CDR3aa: CASSLARADTQYF
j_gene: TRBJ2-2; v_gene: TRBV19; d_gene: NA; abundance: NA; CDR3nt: TGTGCCAGTAGTATAACCTCCGGGACCGGGGAGCTGTTTTTT; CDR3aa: CASSITSGTGELFF
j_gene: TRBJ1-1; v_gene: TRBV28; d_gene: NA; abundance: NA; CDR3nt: TGTGCCAGCAGTTTAACGGGGACATTGAACACTGAAGCTTTCTTT; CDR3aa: CASSLTGTLNTEAFF
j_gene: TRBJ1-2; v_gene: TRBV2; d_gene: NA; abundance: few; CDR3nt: TGTGCCAGCAGTCTGACAGTCTATGGCTACACCTTC; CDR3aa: CASSLTVYGYTF
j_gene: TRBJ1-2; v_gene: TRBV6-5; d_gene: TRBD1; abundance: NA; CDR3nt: TGTGCCAGCAGGGACAGGGGTAACTATGGCTACACCTTC; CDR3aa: CASRDRGNYGYTF
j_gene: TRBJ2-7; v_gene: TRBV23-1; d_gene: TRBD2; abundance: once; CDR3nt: TGCGCCAGCAGTCAATCGGGAGCGGGAGGGCCGGGCTCCTACGAGCAGTACTTC; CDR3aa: CASSQSGAGGPGSYEQYF
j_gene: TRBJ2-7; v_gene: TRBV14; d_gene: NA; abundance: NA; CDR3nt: TGTGCCAGCAGCCAAGACCTGGGGCTTAACTACGAGCAGTACTTC; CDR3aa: CASSQDLGLNYEQYF
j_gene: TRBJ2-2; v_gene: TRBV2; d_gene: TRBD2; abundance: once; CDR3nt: TGTGCCAGCCGCCCGGGACTAGGACGTACCGGGGAGCTGTTTTTT; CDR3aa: CASRPGLGRTGELFF
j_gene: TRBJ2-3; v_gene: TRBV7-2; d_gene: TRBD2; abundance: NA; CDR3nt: TGTGCCAGCAGCTTCAGACTAGCCAGAAGCACAGATACGCAGTATTTT; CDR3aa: CASSFRLARSTDTQYF
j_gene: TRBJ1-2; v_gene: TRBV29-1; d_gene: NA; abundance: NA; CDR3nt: TGCAGCGTTGCGGTCACTAACTATGGCTACACCTTC; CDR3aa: CSVAVTNYGYTF
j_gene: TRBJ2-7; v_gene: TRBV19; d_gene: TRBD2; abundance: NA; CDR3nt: TGTGCCAGTAGTATTGCTAGCGGGAGGGCCTACGAGCAGTACTTC; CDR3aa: CASSIASGRAYEQYF
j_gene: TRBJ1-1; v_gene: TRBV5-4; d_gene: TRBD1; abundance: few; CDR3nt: TGTGCCAGCAGCTCCGGGGACAGACAGAACACTGAAGCTTTCTTT; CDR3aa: CASSSGDRQNTEAFF
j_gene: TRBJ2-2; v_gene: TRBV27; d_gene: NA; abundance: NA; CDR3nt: TGTGCCAGCAGTTTCACGAACACCGGGGAGCTGTTTTTT; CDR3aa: CASSFTNTGELFF
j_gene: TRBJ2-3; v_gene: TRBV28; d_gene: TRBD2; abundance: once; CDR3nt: TGTGCCAGCAAGGAGCGGGGGAGCACAGATACGCAGTATTTT; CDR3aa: CASKERGSTDTQYF